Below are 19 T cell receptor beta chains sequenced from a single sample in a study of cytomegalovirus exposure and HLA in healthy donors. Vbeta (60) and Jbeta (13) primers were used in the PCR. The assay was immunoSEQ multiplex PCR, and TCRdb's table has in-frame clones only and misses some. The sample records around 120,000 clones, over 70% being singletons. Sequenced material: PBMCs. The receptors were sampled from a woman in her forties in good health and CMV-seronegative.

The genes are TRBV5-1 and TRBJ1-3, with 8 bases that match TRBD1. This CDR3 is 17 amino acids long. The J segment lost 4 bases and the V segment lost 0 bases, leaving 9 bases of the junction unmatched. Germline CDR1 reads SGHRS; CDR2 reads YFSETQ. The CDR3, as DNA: TGCGCCAGCAGCTTGGGAGAGACAGGGGTATACGGAAACACCATATATTTT. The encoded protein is CASSLGETGVYGNTIYF.

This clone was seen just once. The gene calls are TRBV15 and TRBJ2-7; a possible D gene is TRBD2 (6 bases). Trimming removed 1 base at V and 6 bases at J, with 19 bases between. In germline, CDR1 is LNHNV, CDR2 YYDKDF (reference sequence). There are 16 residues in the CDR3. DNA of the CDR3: TGTGCCACCAGCAGAGGGGCGGGTCCTAGCGAGGGCGAGCAGTACTTC. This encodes CATSRGAGPSEGEQYF.

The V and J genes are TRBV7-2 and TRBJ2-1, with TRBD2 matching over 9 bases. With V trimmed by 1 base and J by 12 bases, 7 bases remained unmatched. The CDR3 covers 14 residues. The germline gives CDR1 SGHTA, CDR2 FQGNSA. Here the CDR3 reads CASSLGGGGVRQFF. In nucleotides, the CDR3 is TGTGCCAGCAGCTTAGGAGGCGGGGGGGTTAGGCAGTTCTTC.

CDR3 amino acids: CASSPRAGQAFYGYTF. The CDR3 region has the DNA TGTGCCAGTAGTCCGCGGGCGGGACAGGCTTTCTATGGCTACACCTTC. The rearrangement joins TRBV19 to TRBJ1-2; TRBD1 matches at 8 bases. Looked up from germline, CDR1 is LNHDA and CDR2 is SQIVND (reference sequence). This CDR3 contains 16 residues. J was trimmed by 4 bases and V by 5 bases; bases with no gene match: 12.

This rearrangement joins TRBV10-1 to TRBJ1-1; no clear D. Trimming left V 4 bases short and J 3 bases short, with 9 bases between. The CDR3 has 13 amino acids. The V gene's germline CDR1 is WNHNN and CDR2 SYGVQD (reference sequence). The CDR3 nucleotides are TGCGCCAGCAGTGGAGGGCCGGACACTGAAGCTTTCTTT. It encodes CASSGGPDTEAFF.

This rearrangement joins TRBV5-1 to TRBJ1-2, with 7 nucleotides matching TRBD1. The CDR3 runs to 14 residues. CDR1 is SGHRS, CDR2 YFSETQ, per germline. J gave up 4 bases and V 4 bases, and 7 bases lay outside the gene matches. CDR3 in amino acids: CASSTGQDPYGYTF. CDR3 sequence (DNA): TGCGCCAGCAGCACTGGACAGGATCCCTATGGCTACACCTTC.

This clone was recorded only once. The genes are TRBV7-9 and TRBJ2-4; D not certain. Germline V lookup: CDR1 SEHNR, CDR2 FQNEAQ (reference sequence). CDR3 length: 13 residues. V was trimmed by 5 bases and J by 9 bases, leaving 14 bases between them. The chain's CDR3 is CASSADLIGIQYF. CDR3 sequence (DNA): TGTGCCAGCAGCGCCGACTTGATAGGCATTCAGTACTTC.

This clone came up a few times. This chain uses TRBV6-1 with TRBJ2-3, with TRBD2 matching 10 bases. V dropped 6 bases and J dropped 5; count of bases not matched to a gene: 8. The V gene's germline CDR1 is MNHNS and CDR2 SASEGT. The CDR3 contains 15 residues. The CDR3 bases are TGTGCCAGCAGGCGGGTCGAGCGGGGGGGAGATACGCAGTATTTT. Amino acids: CASRRVERGGDTQYF.

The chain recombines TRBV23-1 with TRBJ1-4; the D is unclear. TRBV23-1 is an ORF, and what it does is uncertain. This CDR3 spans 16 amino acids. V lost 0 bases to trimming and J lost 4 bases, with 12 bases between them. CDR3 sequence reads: CASSQSKDGDNEKLFF. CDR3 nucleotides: TGCGCCAGCAGTCAATCGAAAGACGGAGATAATGAAAAACTGTTTTTT.

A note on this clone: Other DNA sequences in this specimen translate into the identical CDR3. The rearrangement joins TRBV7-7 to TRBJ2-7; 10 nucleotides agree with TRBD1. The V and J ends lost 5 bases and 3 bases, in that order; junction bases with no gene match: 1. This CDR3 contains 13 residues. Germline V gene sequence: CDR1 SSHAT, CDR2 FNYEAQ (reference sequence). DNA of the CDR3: TGTGCCAGCAGCCGGGACAGGGGCTACGAGCAGTACTTC. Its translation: CASSRDRGYEQYF.

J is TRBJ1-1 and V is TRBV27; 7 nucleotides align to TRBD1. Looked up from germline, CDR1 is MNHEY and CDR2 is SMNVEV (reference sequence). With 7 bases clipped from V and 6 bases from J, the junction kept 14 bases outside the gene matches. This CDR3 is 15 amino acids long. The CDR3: CASKGGRQGGPEAFF. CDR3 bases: TGTGCCAGCAAGGGGGGAAGACAGGGAGGCCCTGAAGCTTTCTTT.

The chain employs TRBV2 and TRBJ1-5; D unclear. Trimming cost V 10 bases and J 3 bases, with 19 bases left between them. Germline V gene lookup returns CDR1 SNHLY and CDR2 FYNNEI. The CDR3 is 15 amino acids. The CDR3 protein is CATSLESGPNQPQHF. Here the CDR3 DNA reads TGTGCCACCAGCCTTGAATCAGGTCCCAATCAGCCCCAGCATTTT.

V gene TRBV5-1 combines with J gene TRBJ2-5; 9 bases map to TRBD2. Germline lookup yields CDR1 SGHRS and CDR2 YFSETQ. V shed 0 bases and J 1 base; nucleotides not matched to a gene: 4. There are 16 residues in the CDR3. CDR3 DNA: TGCGCCAGCAGCTTGGCGCTAGCGGGACTCCAAGAGACCCAGTACTTC. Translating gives CASSLALAGLQETQYF.

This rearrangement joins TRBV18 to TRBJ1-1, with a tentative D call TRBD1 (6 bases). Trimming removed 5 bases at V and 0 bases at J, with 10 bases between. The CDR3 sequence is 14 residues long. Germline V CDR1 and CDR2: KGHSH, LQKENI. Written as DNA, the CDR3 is TGTGCCAGCTCATACAGGGAAATGAACACTGAAGCTTTCTTT. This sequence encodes CASSYREMNTEAFF.

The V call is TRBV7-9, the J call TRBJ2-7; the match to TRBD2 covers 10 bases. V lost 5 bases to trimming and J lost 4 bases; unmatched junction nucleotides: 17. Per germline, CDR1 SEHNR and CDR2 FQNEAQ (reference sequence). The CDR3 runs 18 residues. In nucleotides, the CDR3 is TGTGCCAGCAGCCCGGGGATGGGACTAGCGAGTTTGGGGTACGAGCAGTACTTC. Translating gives CASSPGMGLASLGYEQYF.

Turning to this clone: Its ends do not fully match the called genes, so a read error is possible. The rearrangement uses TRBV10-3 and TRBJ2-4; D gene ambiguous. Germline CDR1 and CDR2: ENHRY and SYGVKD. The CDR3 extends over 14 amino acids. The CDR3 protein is CAISEENSKNSQYF. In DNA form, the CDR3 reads TGTGCCATCAGTGAGGAGAACTCCAAAAACAGTCAGTACTTC.

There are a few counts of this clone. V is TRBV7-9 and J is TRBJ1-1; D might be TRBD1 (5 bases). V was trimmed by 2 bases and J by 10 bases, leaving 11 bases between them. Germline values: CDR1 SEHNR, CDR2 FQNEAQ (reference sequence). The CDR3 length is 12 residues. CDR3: CASSLSTGRAFF. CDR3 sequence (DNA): TGTGCCAGCAGCTTAAGCACAGGTAGAGCTTTCTTT.

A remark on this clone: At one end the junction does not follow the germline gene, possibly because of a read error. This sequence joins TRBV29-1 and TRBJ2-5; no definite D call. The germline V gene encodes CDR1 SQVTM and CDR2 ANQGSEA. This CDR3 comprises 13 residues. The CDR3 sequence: CSVEGRLQEAQYF. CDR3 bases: TGCAGCGTTGAAGGCCGCCTCCAAGAGGCCCAGTACTTC.

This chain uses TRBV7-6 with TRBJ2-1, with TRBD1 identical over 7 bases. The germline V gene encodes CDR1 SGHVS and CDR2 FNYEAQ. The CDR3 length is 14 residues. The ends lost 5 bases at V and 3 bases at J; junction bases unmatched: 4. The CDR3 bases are TGTGCCAGCAGCCCGGGACAGCGCTACAATGAGCAGTTCTTC. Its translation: CASSPGQRYNEQFF.